This T cell receptor (beta chain) stems from a study of graft-versus-host responses after intestinal transplantation. Study as a whole: Uniformly, recipients were administered anti-thymocyte globulin induction with subsequent tacrolimus and steroids for three to four years.

Profiled with immunoSEQ multiplex PCR; TCRdb holds only in-frame clones, not every one. This sample has about 24,000 clones, with 70% to 90% found just once. V dropped 0 bases and J dropped 2 bases, with 6 bases sitting between them. Germline CDR1 is SGHNT and CDR2 is YYREEE (reference sequence). This CDR3 has 14 amino acids. The sequenced sample was PBMCs, obtained approximately 450 days after intestinal transplant. This receptor was identified in a human patient who received an intestinal transplant, so some T cells may come from the graft donor. The chain employs TRBV5-4 and TRBJ1-5; D unresolved. Here the CDR3 reads CASSLGGGNQPQHF. In DNA form, the CDR3 reads TGTGCCAGCAGCTTGGGAGGTGGCAATCAGCCCCAGCATTTT.